The 31 T cell receptor beta chains listed next were all sequenced from one sample in a study of blood T cell repertoires in COVID-19. Profiling relied on immunoSEQ multiplex PCR, and the TCRdb table lists in-frame clones only, not all of them. The sample lists about 130,000 clones, around 85% occurring once. Sequencing was done on a sample of peripheral blood. The receptors stem from a woman in her forties or fifties who had recovered from COVID-19.

The chain uses TRBV6-9 and TRBJ1-4; D is uncertain. V lost 10 bases to trimming and J lost 2 bases, with 8 bases between them. The CDR3 loop spans 12 amino acids. Germline V gene sequence: CDR1 MNHGY, CDR2 SVAAGI. The CDR3: CATIRTNEKLFF. CDR3 DNA sequence: TGTGCCACCATCAGGACTAATGAAAAACTGTTTTTT.

The chain employs TRBV4-2 and TRBJ1-5; 8 nucleotides match TRBD1. With 4 bases clipped from V and 0 bases from J, the junction kept 14 bases outside the gene matches. This CDR3 spans 19 amino acids. Germline V gene lookup returns CDR1 LGHNA and CDR2 YNFKEQ. The CDR3 loop reads CASSRTGQGGGDSNQPQHF. CDR3 DNA sequence: TGTGCCAGCAGCCGCACAGGACAGGGCGGCGGGGATAGCAATCAGCCCCAGCATTTT.

The rearrangement joins TRBV9 to TRBJ1-5; D call uncertain. V was cut by 0 bases and J by 4 bases, with 8 bases left in between. In germline, CDR1 is SGDLS, CDR2 YYNGEE. The CDR3 consists of 14 residues. The DNA of the CDR3 is TGTGCCAGCAGCGTAGGGCCCTTAAATCAGCCCCAGCATTTT. Protein sequence: CASSVGPLNQPQHF.

The chain links TRBV7-2 to TRBJ1-1; 7 nucleotides match TRBD1. The CDR3 runs 16 residues. J gave up 8 bases and V 1 base, and 13 bases lay outside the gene matches. Germline-derived CDR1 and CDR2 are SGHTA and FQGNSA. The CDR3 DNA follows: TGTGCCAGCAGCTTAGGCAACAGGGGCCTAACCCTGGAAGCTTTCTTT. Amino acids: CASSLGNRGLTLEAFF.

The chain joins TRBV2 to TRBJ1-3; D remains ambiguous. CDR1 and CDR2 from the germline V gene are SNHLY and FYNNEI. This CDR3 region has 14 residues. Trimming stripped 4 bases from V and 0 bases from J, with 7 bases between. CDR3 nucleotide sequence: TGTGCCAGCAGTGTGGGCAGCTCTGGAAACACCATATATTTT. This sequence encodes CASSVGSSGNTIYF.

This chain links TRBV4-3 with TRBJ2-7; TRBD2 agrees at 7 bases. V was pared by 5 bases and J by 3 bases, with 10 bases of the junction left unmatched. This CDR3 region has 15 residues. Germline V gene lookup returns CDR1 LGHNA and CDR2 YSLEER. DNA for the CDR3: TGCGCCAGCAGCAAAGGGGTGGCGGGAGACTACGAGCAGTACTTC. Translation gives CASSKGVAGDYEQYF.

The chain is built from TRBV27 and TRBJ1-2; D is possibly TRBD1 (5 bases). The length of the CDR3 is 13 residues. Germline CDR1 reads MNHEY; CDR2 reads SMNVEV (reference sequence). V was pared by 6 bases and J by 4 bases, with 12 bases between. Here the CDR3 reads CASRPQGFYGYTF. The CDR3, as DNA: TGTGCCAGCAGGCCCCAGGGATTCTATGGCTACACCTTC.

The gene calls are TRBV5-8 and TRBJ2-7, with D unclear. Germline V gives CDR1 SGHTS, CDR2 YDEGEE. CDR3 length: 15 amino acids. The V gene lost 3 bases and the J gene lost 0 bases, with 13 bases spanning the gap. As DNA, the CDR3 is TGTGCCAGCAGCTCGCCAGGAATTCACTCCTACGAGCAGTACTTC. It encodes CASSSPGIHSYEQYF. Drawing the rest from reference TRBV5-8 and TRBJ2-7, the complete variable domain is EAGVTQSPTHLIKTRGQQATLRCSPISGHTSVYWYQQALGLGLQFLLWYDEGEERNRGNFPPRFSGRQFPNYSSELNVNALELEDSALYLCASSSPGIHSYEQYFGPGTRLTVT.

The chain employs TRBV6-5 and TRBJ2-5, with 7 bases matching TRBD2. Germline loops: CDR1 MNHEY, CDR2 SVGAGI. The CDR3 contains 15 residues. J gave up 2 bases and V 6 bases, and 9 bases lay outside the gene matches. Written as DNA, the CDR3 is TGTGCCAGCAGCCCGGGGACTACTACTCAAGAGACCCAGTACTTC. It codes for CASSPGTTTQETQYF.

The rearrangement uses TRBV12-5 and TRBJ2-1; 13 bases agree with TRBD2. This CDR3 region has 15 residues. Germline CDR1 is LGHNT and CDR2 is FRNRAP. J lost 7 bases, V lost 3 bases, and 3 bases had no gene match. The CDR3 DNA reads as TGTGCTAGTGGTTTACTAGCGGGAGGGTTGAATGAGCAGTTCTTC. Translation: CASGLLAGGLNEQFF.

The chain has TRBV2 and TRBJ2-7; 11 bases fit TRBD1. Looked up from germline, CDR1 is SNHLY and CDR2 is FYNNEI. Losses at the gene ends were 3 bases for V and 0 bases for J; bases not matched to a gene: 4. The length of the CDR3 is 16 residues. In DNA, the CDR3 is TGTGCCAGCAGTGACTGGACAGGGGGCATCTCCTACGAGCAGTACTTC. Its translation is CASSDWTGGISYEQYF.

The gene calls are TRBV3-1 (or the pseudogene TRBV3-2) and TRBJ1-3; D call uncertain. Germline CDR1 reads LGHDT; CDR2 reads YNNKEL (reference sequence). This CDR3 is 15 amino acids long. Trimming pared 0 bases from V and 1 base from J, leaving 7 bases between. The DNA of the CDR3 is TGTGCCAGCAGCCAAGATTCAGTGTCTGGAAACACCATATATTTT. It is translated as CASSQDSVSGNTIYF.

This clone was detected only a few times. The rearrangement uses TRBV27 and TRBJ2-1; TRBD2 matches at 11 bases. This CDR3 spans 15 amino acids. Germline CDR1 reads MNHEY; CDR2 reads SMNVEV (reference sequence). Trimming removed 3 bases from V and 6 bases from J; junction bases left unmatched: 4. The CDR3 reads CASSFSGRALNEQFF. The CDR3 DNA follows: TGTGCCAGCAGTTTTAGCGGGAGGGCACTCAATGAGCAGTTCTTC.

The chain combines TRBV7-9 with TRBJ1-1, with 7 bases that match TRBD1. The CDR3 extends over 13 amino acids. Germline V lookup: CDR1 SEHNR, CDR2 FQNEAQ (reference sequence). The trim removed 4 bases at V and 5 bases at J, leaving 4 bases unmatched. The CDR3 sequence is CASSSSQGTEAFF. CDR3 DNA: TGTGCCAGCAGCTCCTCACAGGGGACTGAAGCTTTCTTT. The complete variable domain, with remaining parts taken from reference TRBV7-9 and TRBJ1-1, reads DTGVSQNPRHKITKRGQNVTFRCDPISEHNRLYWYRQTLGQGPEFLTYFQNEAQLEKSRLLSDRFSAERPKGSFSTLEIQRTEQGDSAMYLCASSSSQGTEAFFGQGTRLTVV.

This clone came up a few times. This sequence joins TRBV6-1 and TRBJ2-2; D is ambiguous. The germline V gene encodes CDR1 MNHNS and CDR2 SASEGT. The V end was cut by 3 bases, the J end by 7 bases, with 9 bases between. The CDR3 totals 13 residues. CDR3 in amino acids: CASSDTESGELFF. The CDR3 DNA is TGTGCCAGCAGTGACACGGAGAGCGGGGAGCTGTTTTTT.

This clone has more than one count but fewer than ten. The same CDR3 can be traced to other DNA sequences in this sample. V gene TRBV5-1 combines with J gene TRBJ2-3, with 7 bases fitting TRBD2. The trim removed 3 bases at V and 3 bases at J, leaving 1 base unmatched. CDR1 is SGHRS and CDR2 is YFSETQ in the germline V gene. This CDR3 spans 13 amino acids. This CDR3 is CASSSGGTDTQYF. In DNA form, the CDR3 reads TGCGCCAGCAGCTCCGGGGGGACAGATACGCAGTATTTT.

This chain links TRBV7-8 with TRBJ2-7, with 8 bases matching TRBD2. The V gene end was trimmed by 5 bases and the J gene end by 3 bases; junction bases not matched to a gene: 6. Looked up from germline, CDR1 is SGHVS and CDR2 is FQNEAQ. The CDR3 consists of 14 residues. The CDR3 DNA follows: TGTGCCAGCAGCCCGACGACTAGCGTCTACGAGCAGTACTTC. Its protein is CASSPTTSVYEQYF.

This clone occurred once. The chain carries TRBV21-1 and TRBJ2-5; the table gives TRBD2 as D, unverified against the DNA. TRBV21-1 is a pseudogene locus. The CDR3 sequence is 14 residues long. The CDR3 sequence is CAFRGTSSQETQYF. The DNA of the CDR3 is TGTGCCTTCAGGGGGACTAGCTCTCAAGAGACCCAGTACTTC.

The chain links TRBV25-1 to TRBJ2-1; possibly TRBD2 for D (5 bases). Germline CDR1 MGHDK, CDR2 SYGVNS. This CDR3 is 16 amino acids long. The V gene lost 5 bases and the J gene lost 5 bases, with 19 bases spanning the gap. The DNA of the CDR3 is TGTGCCAGCAGTCACTTAGGCCGGAGCGGCCACAATGAGCAGTTCTTC. It is translated as CASSHLGRSGHNEQFF.

V is TRBV20-1 and J is TRBJ1-1; no reliable D call. The CDR3 is made up of 11 amino acids. The V and J ends lost 1 base and 8 bases respectively, with 8 bases between them. Per the germline V gene, CDR1 is DFQATT and CDR2 is SNEGSKA (reference sequence). The CDR3 region is CSARGVPEAFF. The CDR3 DNA reads TGCAGTGCTAGAGGAGTGCCAGAAGCTTTCTTT.

The chain uses TRBV30 and TRBJ1-6; 11 bases line up with TRBD1. The V gene end was trimmed by 3 bases and the J gene end by 6 bases; junction bases not matched to a gene: 7. Germline-derived CDR1 and CDR2 are GTSNPN and SVGIG (reference sequence). There are 16 residues in the CDR3. The CDR3 is CAWRRTGGDPNSPLHF. CDR3 nucleotides: TGTGCCTGGAGAAGGACAGGGGGCGACCCTAATTCACCCCTCCACTTT.

This clone was picked up one time. The V and J genes are TRBV7-9 and TRBJ1-1, with D possibly TRBD1 on 5 matching bases. The CDR3 loop spans 14 amino acids. Germline-derived CDR1 and CDR2 are SEHNR and FQNEAQ (reference sequence). V gave up 1 base and J gave up 4 bases, with 10 bases separating them. The DNA of the CDR3 is TGTGCCAGCAGCTTAGAGGGGAGGGGCACTGAAGCTTTCTTT. Protein sequence: CASSLEGRGTEAFF.

This clone was observed a handful of times. The chain carries TRBV19 and TRBJ2-5, with 7 bases fitting TRBD2. V trimming: 6 bases; J trimming: 0 bases; junction bases outside the gene matches: 10. The CDR3 runs 16 residues. Germline values: CDR1 LNHDA, CDR2 SQIVND (reference sequence). CDR3 loop: CASSGGGNHYQETQYF. DNA of the CDR3: TGTGCCAGTAGCGGGGGAGGGAACCATTACCAAGAGACCCAGTACTTC.

CDR3 in DNA: TGTGCCAGCAGCCGGTCAGAGAACACTGAAGCTTTCTTT. Translating it yields CASSRSENTEAFF. The chain recombines TRBV3-1 (or the pseudogene TRBV3-2) with TRBJ1-1; no clear D. V lost 4 bases and J lost 1, with 7 bases in between. In germline, CDR1 is LGHDT, CDR2 YNNKEL (reference sequence). The CDR3 runs to 13 residues.

The rearrangement joins TRBV7-8 to TRBJ1-1, with TRBD1 as a possible D gene (5 bases). Germline CDR1 and CDR2: SGHVS and FQNEAQ. The CDR3 length is 14 residues. V was clipped by 3 bases and J by 5 bases, with 13 bases between them. CDR3 region: CASSFREGRTEAFF. The CDR3 nucleotides read TGTGCCAGCAGCTTTAGGGAGGGGCGGACTGAAGCTTTCTTT.

V usage is TRBV7-2 and J usage is TRBJ1-2; D is uncertain. V was cut by 3 bases and J by 4 bases, with 18 bases left in between. This CDR3 is 16 amino acids long. Germline assignment: CDR1 SGHTA and CDR2 FQGNSA. CDR3 DNA sequence: TGTGCCAGCAGCTTTGGAATCCGAGGAGCCTCCTATGGCTACACCTTC. Amino acids: CASSFGIRGASYGYTF.

The gene calls are TRBV19 and TRBJ1-3, with TRBD1 matching over 7 bases. CDR3 length: 15 amino acids. Germline lookup yields CDR1 LNHDA and CDR2 SQIVND (reference sequence). V lost 6 bases and J lost 1; bases outside the gene matches: 6. In nucleotides, the CDR3 is TGTGCCAGTAGCCATACAGGGGTGTCTGGAAACACCATATATTTT. Translated, it gives CASSHTGVSGNTIYF.

This chain links TRBV20-1 with TRBJ2-1; D might be TRBD1 (5 bases). This CDR3 is built from 11 residues. In germline, CDR1 is DFQATT, CDR2 SNEGSKA (reference sequence). V lost 7 bases and J 4 bases, leaving 8 bases between the germline ends. Written as DNA, the CDR3 is TGCAGTGGGGGCACATACAATGAGCAGTTCTTC. It codes for CSGGTYNEQFF.

CDR3 in DNA: TGTGCCACCAGCCGGACGGGACTTCCGAGCTCCTACAATGAGCAGTTCTTC. This gives the protein CATSRTGLPSSYNEQFF. V gene TRBV24-1 combines with J gene TRBJ2-1; D perhaps matches TRBD2 (6 bases). The V gene's germline CDR1 is KGHDR and CDR2 SFDVKD. The CDR3 has 17 residues. Trimming stripped 7 bases from V and 0 bases from J, with 18 bases between.

This rearrangement joins TRBV7-2 to TRBJ2-5, with 8 bases matching TRBD2. Per germline, CDR1 SGHTA and CDR2 FQGNSA. V was clipped by 5 bases and J by 4 bases; unmatched bases: 9. CDR3 size: 15 residues. The CDR3 DNA is TGTGCCAGCAGCCAACTTGGGACTAGTGGAGAGACCCAGTACTTC. This translates into CASSQLGTSGETQYF.

The chain employs TRBV11-2 and TRBJ2-3; TRBD2 agrees at 7 bases. V shed 6 bases and J 5 bases; nucleotides not matched to a gene: 14. Germline loops: CDR1 SGHAT, CDR2 FQNNGV. The CDR3 consists of 16 residues. The CDR3 DNA is TGTGCCAGCAGGTCACCGGGACTAACCTCGAGAGATACGCAGTATTTT. This translates into CASRSPGLTSRDTQYF.